This entry lists 17 T cell receptor beta chains sequenced from one sample in a study of graft-versus-host responses after intestinal transplantation. Processing released intraepithelial and lamina propria lymphocytes from the graft tissue. Libraries were prepared by immunoSEQ multiplex PCR; TCRdb keeps only in-frame clonotypes and omits some of them. In the table there are approximately 5,000 clones, around 86% of which are singletons. The material sequenced was ileum tissue, taken 156 days after intestinal transplant. The receptors originated from a human patient who received an intestinal transplant, so some T cells may come from the graft donor.

This chain joins TRBV4-1 and TRBJ2-7; 7 bases are a match to TRBD2. This CDR3 spans 16 amino acids. From germline, CDR1 is MGHRA and CDR2 YSYEKL. The junction had 9 bases not matched to a gene; V was cut back by 3 bases and J by 1 base. Here the CDR3 DNA reads TGCGCCAGCAGCCACCAAATCGCGGGAGAATCCTACGAGCAGTACTTC. It is translated as CASSHQIAGESYEQYF.

The chain uses TRBV7-8 and TRBJ2-5; D is ambiguous. Trimming took 3 bases from V and 5 from J, leaving 10 bases between them. The CDR3 spans 13 residues. The V gene's germline CDR1 is SGHVS and CDR2 FQNEAQ. The CDR3 region has the DNA TGTGCCAGCAGCTTTATGACAACTGAGACCCAGTACTTC. Translation: CASSFMTTETQYF.

The chain joins TRBV10-3 to TRBJ1-1; a possible D gene is TRBD1 (6 bases). The length of the CDR3 is 13 residues. Germline V CDR1 and CDR2: ENHRY, SYGVKD. Trimming removed 6 bases from V and 0 bases from J, with 8 bases in between. CDR3 residues: CAIRDSLNTEAFF. The CDR3 DNA is TGTGCCATCAGGGACAGTCTGAACACTGAAGCTTTCTTT.

This clone showed up just a few times. The chain is built from TRBV6-5 and TRBJ2-5; TRBD1 might be the D (5 bases). V was trimmed by 7 bases and J by 2 bases, leaving 17 bases between them. CDR1 and CDR2 (germline): MNHEY, SVGAGI. This CDR3 contains 15 residues. This CDR3 is CASTYGHGGQETQYF. The DNA for the CDR3 is TGTGCCAGCACGTACGGACACGGTGGGCAAGAGACCCAGTACTTC.

This sequence joins TRBV5-1 and TRBJ2-3; a possible D gene is TRBD2 (6 bases). Germline V gene sequence: CDR1 SGHRS, CDR2 YFSETQ. Trimming removed 4 bases at V and 2 bases at J, with 11 bases between. The CDR3 loop spans 14 amino acids. This CDR3 is CASSPGLSTDTQYF. CDR3 nucleotides: TGCGCCAGCAGCCCGGGACTTTCCACAGATACGCAGTATTTT.

The genes are TRBV7-9 and TRBJ2-2; TRBD1 matches at 11 bases. Per the germline V gene, CDR1 is SEHNR and CDR2 is FQNEAQ (reference sequence). This CDR3 contains 16 residues. V lost 5 bases to trimming and J lost 5 bases; unmatched junction nucleotides: 7. This CDR3 is CASSHPGTGGTGELFF. The CDR3 region has the DNA TGTGCCAGCAGCCATCCCGGGACAGGGGGTACCGGGGAGCTGTTTTTT.

The chain employs TRBV30 and TRBJ2-3; TRBD1 aligns across 7 bases. This CDR3 comprises 13 residues. CDR1 is GTSNPN, CDR2 SVGIG, per germline (reference sequence). Unmatched junction bases numbered 2, after V lost 5 bases and J lost 0 bases. The CDR3 DNA reads TGTGCCTGGGACAGGGCTAGCACAGATACGCAGTATTTT. Its protein is CAWDRASTDTQYF. The full variable domain, its missing parts supplied by reference TRBV30 and TRBJ2-3, is SQTIHQWPATLVQPVGSPLSLECTVEGTSNPNLYWYRQAAGRGLQLLFYSVGIGQISSEVPQNLSASRPQDRQFILSSKKLLLSDSGFYLCAWDRASTDTQYFGPGTRLTVL.

In this sample, this clone turned up once. The chain uses TRBV6-1 and TRBJ2-1; D remains ambiguous. Germline assignment: CDR1 MNHNS and CDR2 SASEGT. Trimming left V 8 bases short and J 4 bases short, with 12 bases between. This CDR3 has 13 residues. The CDR3, as DNA: TGTGCCAGCTGCCCAGGCGAATACAATGAGCAGTTCTTC. Translated, it gives CASCPGEYNEQFF.

This chain joins TRBV6-5 and TRBJ2-1; possibly TRBD1 or TRBD2 for D (5 bases each). This CDR3 has 15 amino acids. V dropped 6 bases and J dropped 0 bases, with 12 bases sitting between them. Germline CDR1 is MNHEY and CDR2 is SVGAGI. CDR3 loop: CASSSGTNSYNEQFF. Written as DNA, the CDR3 is TGTGCCAGCAGCTCCGGGACCAACTCCTACAATGAGCAGTTCTTC.

This clone showed up just once. This chain links TRBV30 with TRBJ2-7; 7 nucleotides line up with TRBD1. The CDR3 extends over 12 amino acids. The ends lost 4 bases at V and 10 bases at J; junction bases unmatched: 10. Germline V gene lookup returns CDR1 GTSNPN and CDR2 SVGIG (reference sequence). For the CDR3, the DNA is TGTGCCTGGAAAATAGGGGGCGAGGTTCAGTACTTC. Encoded protein: CAWKIGGEVQYF.

The chain combines TRBV18 with TRBJ1-6; D is unclear. Trimming shortened V by 5 bases and J by 3 bases, and 8 bases separated the two germline ends. The length of the CDR3 is 14 residues. Germline V gene data show CDR1 as KGHSH and CDR2 as LQKENI. The CDR3 nucleotides read TGTGCCAGCTCAATCGGTGGCTATAATTCACCCCTCCACTTT. Translation: CASSIGGYNSPLHF.

The table lists this clone with a few counts. The V gene is TRBV5-1, the J gene TRBJ1-6; 7 nucleotides line up with TRBD1. J was trimmed by 6 bases and V by 4 bases; bases with no gene match: 4. CDR1 is SGHRS and CDR2 is YFSETQ in the germline V gene. This CDR3 spans 14 amino acids. The CDR3 loop is CASSPGQFNSPLHF. DNA for the CDR3: TGCGCCAGCAGCCCGGGACAGTTTAATTCACCCCTCCACTTT.

V and J are TRBV5-4 and TRBJ2-1, with D possibly being TRBD1 or TRBD2 (5 bases each). Trimming removed 4 bases from V and 0 bases from J, with 8 bases in between. The CDR3 consists of 14 residues. The germline V gene encodes CDR1 SGHNT and CDR2 YYREEE (reference sequence). In DNA, the CDR3 is TGTGCCAGCAGCCGGGACGCCTCCTACAATGAGCAGTTCTTC. Translated, it gives CASSRDASYNEQFF.

V gene TRBV6-4 combines with J gene TRBJ2-6, with D perhaps assigned TRBD1 or TRBD2 (5 bases each). This CDR3 is built from 14 residues. V lost 3 bases and J 2 bases, leaving 5 bases between the germline ends. Germline V gene lookup returns CDR1 MRHNA and CDR2 SNTAGT. CDR3 protein: CASSEGAGANVLTF. The CDR3 DNA reads as TGTGCCAGCAGTGAGGGGGCTGGGGCCAACGTCCTGACTTTC.

This chain uses TRBV27 with TRBJ2-5; a possible D gene is TRBD1 (6 bases). The J call may be mistaken, given a closer DNA end match to TRBJ2-7. The CDR3 contains 14 residues. Per germline, CDR1 MNHEY and CDR2 SMNVEV (reference sequence). The CDR3: CASSLSGQTYEQYF. DNA for the CDR3: TGTGCCAGCAGTTTATCTGGACAGACCTACGAGCAGTACTTC.

The V and J genes are TRBV12-5 and TRBJ1-3, with 9 bases that match TRBD1. The CDR3 spans 16 residues. Trimming cost V 9 bases and J 0 bases; bases outside gene matches: 9. Per germline, CDR1 LGHNT and CDR2 FRNRAP. For the CDR3, the DNA is TGTGCTAGCACGGCGGGGACAGGGTTCTCTGGAAACACCATATATTTT. This sequence encodes CASTAGTGFSGNTIYF.

The CDR3 DNA sequence: TGTGCCAGCAGGGGGGGGAGGGAATACACAGATACGCAGTATTTT. Amino acids: CASRGGREYTDTQYF. The rearrangement uses TRBV9 and TRBJ2-3; 7 nucleotides line up with TRBD2. The CDR3 is 15 residues long. With 5 bases clipped from V and 2 bases from J, the junction kept 8 bases outside the gene matches. Germline V gene sequence: CDR1 SGDLS, CDR2 YYNGEE.